The following is a T cell receptor beta chain sequence with its context. Antigen specificity is unknown. These data are taken from a study of somatic mutations in cytotoxic T cells in rheumatoid arthritis. Study-wide results and caveats: Over 20% of CD8+ cells belonged to the largest CD8+ clone in about an eighth of the roughly 65 patients. For rheumatoid arthritis patients, the slight TRBV07 underrepresentation lacked multiple-comparison adjustment.

TCRdb keeps only in-frame clones here, not all; method: immunoSEQ multiplex PCR. Of 20,000 to 25,000 clones listed, more than 70% are singletons. CDR3 length: 14 residues. V was pared by 0 bases and J by 3 bases, with 8 bases between. In germline, CDR1 is LGHNA, CDR2 YSLEER. This sequence joins TRBV4-3 and TRBJ1-2; D is perhaps TRBD1 (5 bases). Material for sequencing was CD8+ T cells sorted from blood. This clonotype was obtained from a woman between 50 and 59 years old in good health. The CDR3 DNA is TGCGCCAGCAGCCAAGATCGGGACGACTATGGCTACACCTTC. Translation: CASSQDRDDYGYTF.